The source of this T cell receptor (beta chain) is a study of blood T cell repertoires in COVID-19. Study-level background: Whether acute or convalescent, the COVID-19 samples came from the United States, Italy and Spain.

Participants, about 18 to 95 years old, spanned under 30 US areas. Cohort placement rested on clinical history that participants reported themselves. Symptom resolution, clearance, or two negative PCRs marked the recovered donors of Cohort 3. This clone was picked up a small number of times. The data were produced by immunoSEQ multiplex PCR, yet TCRdb's version contains in-frame clones alone and is incomplete. There are 300,000 to 350,000 clones in the sample; 80% to 90% occur only once, and more than 2% lies in the top ten. This CDR3 is 13 amino acids long. The V gene's germline CDR1 is MNHEY and CDR2 SVGAGI. V dropped 3 bases and J dropped 6 bases, with 12 bases sitting between them.

Specimen: PBMCs or T cells enriched from blood (not recorded which). The sequence was obtained from a man younger than 45 who had recovered from COVID-19. The chain combines TRBV6-5 with TRBJ2-7, with D maybe TRBD2 (5 bases). CDR3 protein: CASSYGLASEQYF. DNA of the CDR3: TGTGCCAGCAGTTATGGTCTAGCCTCCGAGCAGTACTTC.